This is a list of T cell receptor beta chains from one sample in a study of T cell responses to AZD1222 COVID-19 vaccine. Clones were sequenced by immunoSEQ multiplex PCR, and TCRdb holds only the in-frame ones, with some missing. The sample consists of 120,000 to 150,000 clones, 88% of them appearing once. Sequencing used peripheral blood, obtained on day 0 of AZD1222 vaccination. The receptors were gathered from an adult in good health. Each CDR3 is given with its conserved first and last residue. A D gene is named only where the DNA matches it firmly. A row's size may be missing; if present it is once, few, many or a size class.

v_gene: TRBV10-3; j_gene: TRBJ1-3; d_gene: NA; abundance: NA; CDR3nt: TGTGCCACCCTCAGCGGAGAAACACCTGGAAACACCATATATTTT; CDR3aa: CATLSGETPGNTIYF
v_gene: TRBV28; j_gene: TRBJ1-5; d_gene: NA; abundance: NA; CDR3nt: TGTGCCAGCAGGGCTGGAGGGGGGCGGGATCAGCCCCAGCATTTT; CDR3aa: CASRAGGGRDQPQHF
v_gene: TRBV9; j_gene: TRBJ2-7; d_gene: TRBD1; abundance: NA; CDR3nt: TGTGCCAGCAACAGGGGACAGGGGGGTAACTACGAGCAGTACTTC; CDR3aa: CASNRGQGGNYEQYF
v_gene: TRBV11-3; j_gene: TRBJ1-1; d_gene: NA; abundance: NA; CDR3nt: TGTGCCAGCAGCTTTGAGTTGAACACTGAAGCTTTCTTT; CDR3aa: CASSFELNTEAFF
v_gene: TRBV27; j_gene: TRBJ2-7; d_gene: NA; abundance: few; CDR3nt: TGTGCCAGCAGTTTAATTCCCGGACAGCATGGGGCCTACGAGCAGTACTTC; CDR3aa: CASSLIPGQHGAYEQYF
v_gene: TRBV5-5; j_gene: TRBJ2-2; d_gene: TRBD2; abundance: NA; CDR3nt: TGTGCCAGCAGCTTGGAGTGGCTAGCGGGAATCACCGGGGAGCTGTTTTTT; CDR3aa: CASSLEWLAGITGELFF
v_gene: TRBV9; j_gene: TRBJ1-1; d_gene: NA; abundance: NA; CDR3nt: TGTGCCAGCAGCGTAGTACCGATTGAAGGGAACACTGAAGCTTTCTTT; CDR3aa: CASSVVPIEGNTEAFF
v_gene: TRBV5-1; j_gene: TRBJ1-5; d_gene: TRBD1; abundance: NA; CDR3nt: TGCGCCAGCAGCTTGGGACAGGGCGCCAATCAGCCCCAGCATTTT; CDR3aa: CASSLGQGANQPQHF
v_gene: TRBV4-1; j_gene: TRBJ1-2; d_gene: TRBD1; abundance: NA; CDR3nt: TGCGCCAGCAGCCAAGAGGACAGGGGCTATGGCTACACCTTC; CDR3aa: CASSQEDRGYGYTF
v_gene: TRBV9; j_gene: TRBJ1-3; d_gene: NA; abundance: NA; CDR3nt: TGTGCCAGCAGCGTAGGGGACGGGGGGTTCTCTGGAAACACCATATATTTT; CDR3aa: CASSVGDGGFSGNTIYF
v_gene: TRBV28; j_gene: TRBJ1-2; d_gene: NA; abundance: NA; CDR3nt: TGTGCCAGCTCCTACTATTTGGGTCCCTATGGCTACACCTTC; CDR3aa: CASSYYLGPYGYTF
v_gene: TRBV30; j_gene: TRBJ1-2; d_gene: NA; abundance: NA; CDR3nt: TGTGCCGCACAGGGAGGCAACTATGGCTACACCTTC; CDR3aa: CAAQGGNYGYTF
v_gene: TRBV5-5; j_gene: TRBJ2-5; d_gene: TRBD1; abundance: few; CDR3nt: TGTGCCAGCAGCCGACGGGACAGACAAGAGACCCAGTACTTC; CDR3aa: CASSRRDRQETQYF
v_gene: TRBV29-1; j_gene: TRBJ2-7; d_gene: NA; abundance: NA; CDR3nt: TGCAGCGTGCTCGGGGGAGCGCAGGGCTACGAGCAGTACTTC; CDR3aa: CSVLGGAQGYEQYF
v_gene: TRBV9; j_gene: TRBJ1-1; d_gene: NA; abundance: NA; CDR3nt: TGTGCCAGCAGCTCAGACGGCAGGGGAACTGAAGCTTTCTTT; CDR3aa: CASSSDGRGTEAFF
v_gene: TRBV21-1; j_gene: TRBJ2-1; d_gene: NA; abundance: NA; CDR3nt: TGTGCCAGCAGCACCCCTAGGGGAACTAGCGAAGAGCGGCACTCCTACAATGAGCAGTTCTTC; CDR3aa: CASSTPRGTSEERHSYNEQFF
v_gene: TRBV11-2; j_gene: TRBJ2-1; d_gene: TRBD2; abundance: NA; CDR3nt: TGTGCCAGCCTACTAGCGGGAGCTCGGAATGAGCAGTTCTTC; CDR3aa: CASLLAGARNEQFF
v_gene: TRBV2; j_gene: TRBJ2-2; d_gene: NA; abundance: NA; CDR3nt: TGTGCCAGCAGAGAGACAGCGGCCCTGAACACCGGGGAGCTGTTTTTT; CDR3aa: CASRETAALNTGELFF
v_gene: TRBV30; j_gene: TRBJ1-5; d_gene: NA; abundance: NA; CDR3nt: TGTGCCTGGAGTGTAATGCAACAGGGAGGGTATAGCAATCAGCCCCAGCATTTT; CDR3aa: CAWSVMQQGGYSNQPQHF
v_gene: TRBV6-2/TRBV6-3; j_gene: TRBJ1-3; d_gene: NA; abundance: NA; CDR3nt: TGTGCCAGCAGCCTGCGGGGCCACTCTGGAAACACCATATATTTT; CDR3aa: CASSLRGHSGNTIYF
v_gene: TRBV10-3; j_gene: TRBJ2-1; d_gene: NA; abundance: NA; CDR3nt: TGTGCCATCGGGTCTCCCGGTGAGCAGTTCTTC; CDR3aa: CAIGSPGEQFF
v_gene: TRBV4-3; j_gene: TRBJ1-2; d_gene: NA; abundance: NA; CDR3nt: TGCGCCAGCAGCCAAGAATGGGCAGACTCCAATGGCTACACCTTC; CDR3aa: CASSQEWADSNGYTF
v_gene: TRBV30; j_gene: TRBJ2-7; d_gene: NA; abundance: NA; CDR3nt: TGTGCCTGGAGTGCCACCTTCGAGCAATACTTC; CDR3aa: CAWSATFEQYF
v_gene: TRBV27; j_gene: TRBJ2-7; d_gene: TRBD2; abundance: NA; CDR3nt: TGTGCCAGCAGTCCCCAAATAGCGGGAGGAAACGAGCAGTACTTC; CDR3aa: CASSPQIAGGNEQYF
v_gene: TRBV18; j_gene: TRBJ1-4; d_gene: NA; abundance: NA; CDR3nt: TGTGCCAGCTCACCGCTCAGGGATCCTGGTGAAAAACTGTTTTTT; CDR3aa: CASSPLRDPGEKLFF
v_gene: TRBV19; j_gene: TRBJ1-1; d_gene: TRBD1; abundance: NA; CDR3nt: TGTGCCAGTAGTATAGAAGGGGGCGGGACCACTGAAGCTTTCTTT; CDR3aa: CASSIEGGGTTEAFF
v_gene: TRBV18; j_gene: TRBJ1-1; d_gene: TRBD1; abundance: NA; CDR3nt: TGTGCCAGCTCACCACTCTTGACAGGGGTGAACACTGAAGCTTTCTTT; CDR3aa: CASSPLLTGVNTEAFF
v_gene: TRBV7-2; j_gene: TRBJ2-3; d_gene: NA; abundance: NA; CDR3nt: TGTGCCAGCAGCCCCGGGACCGGCGGGTGGGATACGCAGTATTTT; CDR3aa: CASSPGTGGWDTQYF
v_gene: TRBV12-5; j_gene: TRBJ2-7; d_gene: NA; abundance: NA; CDR3nt: TGTGCTAGTGGTTTGGTACTGGGGTACGAGCAGTACTTC; CDR3aa: CASGLVLGYEQYF
v_gene: TRBV4-2; j_gene: TRBJ2-7; d_gene: TRBD2; abundance: NA; CDR3nt: TGTGCCAGCAGCCAAGATCTCAAAGGCGGGAGGGCCTCATTCTACGAGCAGTACTTC; CDR3aa: CASSQDLKGGRASFYEQYF
v_gene: TRBV4-2; j_gene: TRBJ1-2; d_gene: NA; abundance: once; CDR3nt: TGTGCCAGCAGCCAAGCAAGGGCCGCTAACTATGGCTACACCTTC; CDR3aa: CASSQARAANYGYTF
v_gene: TRBV6-5; j_gene: TRBJ1-2; d_gene: NA; abundance: NA; CDR3nt: TGTGCCAGCAGTTACTCCAGGGAGCGCGTTAACTATGGCTACACCTTC; CDR3aa: CASSYSRERVNYGYTF
v_gene: TRBV27; j_gene: TRBJ2-7; d_gene: TRBD1; abundance: NA; CDR3nt: TGTGCCAGCGGGACAGCCTTTACCTACGAGCAGTACTTC; CDR3aa: CASGTAFTYEQYF
v_gene: TRBV4-3; j_gene: TRBJ2-7; d_gene: NA; abundance: NA; CDR3nt: TGCGCCAGCAGCCAAGATATGGGGAATCTTTACGAGCAGTACTTC; CDR3aa: CASSQDMGNLYEQYF
v_gene: TRBV12-3/TRBV12-4; j_gene: TRBJ1-5; d_gene: NA; abundance: NA; CDR3nt: TGTGCCAGCAGTTTCCGCTTGGAGCAGCCCCAGCATTTT; CDR3aa: CASSFRLEQPQHF
v_gene: TRBV29-1; j_gene: TRBJ2-7; d_gene: TRBD2; abundance: NA; CDR3nt: TGCAGCGTTACGGTCAGCGGGAGGGCCCCCTACGAGCAGTACTTC; CDR3aa: CSVTVSGRAPYEQYF
v_gene: TRBV15; j_gene: TRBJ1-3; d_gene: NA; abundance: NA; CDR3nt: TGTGCCACCAGCAGAGATGGAGGGAGTGGAAACACCATATATTTT; CDR3aa: CATSRDGGSGNTIYF
v_gene: TRBV9; j_gene: TRBJ1-3; d_gene: NA; abundance: once; CDR3nt: TGTGCCAGCAGCGTAGACCCAACAGGGTCCGGAAACACCATATATTTT; CDR3aa: CASSVDPTGSGNTIYF
v_gene: TRBV23-1; j_gene: TRBJ1-6; d_gene: NA; abundance: NA; CDR3nt: TGCGCCAGCCTTCCTGCGAGGAGCTCCTATAATTCACCCCTCCACTTT; CDR3aa: CASLPARSSYNSPLHF
v_gene: TRBV5-4; j_gene: TRBJ2-3; d_gene: TRBD1; abundance: NA; CDR3nt: TGTGCCAGCAGCTTGGGGCGCAGGGGGCGGTTAGATACGCAGTATTTT; CDR3aa: CASSLGRRGRLDTQYF
v_gene: TRBV7-3; j_gene: TRBJ2-2; d_gene: TRBD1; abundance: NA; CDR3nt: TGTGCCAGCACCGTTACAGGGGGCACAGGGGAGCTGTTTTTT; CDR3aa: CASTVTGGTGELFF
v_gene: TRBV19; j_gene: TRBJ2-6; d_gene: NA; abundance: NA; CDR3nt: TGTGCCAGCAGGGCCGGGGCCAACGTCCTGACTTTC; CDR3aa: CASRAGANVLTF
v_gene: TRBV13; j_gene: TRBJ2-7; d_gene: TRBD1; abundance: NA; CDR3nt: TGTGCCAGCACCCTGGGGACAGCTCTAGGGGAGCAGTACTTC; CDR3aa: CASTLGTALGEQYF
v_gene: TRBV14; j_gene: TRBJ1-1; d_gene: NA; abundance: NA; CDR3nt: TGTGCCAGCAGCCAAGGGGTAGGCCTTAAGGCTGAAGCTTTCTTT; CDR3aa: CASSQGVGLKAEAFF
v_gene: TRBV9; j_gene: TRBJ2-3; d_gene: TRBD2; abundance: NA; CDR3nt: TGTGCCAGCAGCGGAGGGACTAGCGGGTACACAGATACGCAGTATTTT; CDR3aa: CASSGGTSGYTDTQYF
v_gene: TRBV29-1; j_gene: TRBJ2-3; d_gene: NA; abundance: NA; CDR3nt: TGCAGCGTTGAAGATCGGACCTCCTCATCTTCTAGCAGCACAGATACGCAGTATTTT; CDR3aa: CSVEDRTSSSSSSTDTQYF
v_gene: TRBV19; j_gene: TRBJ2-3; d_gene: NA; abundance: NA; CDR3nt: TGTGCCAGTAGTATTAGGGCTGTGGGGAAGGGCACAGATACGCAGTATTTT; CDR3aa: CASSIRAVGKGTDTQYF
v_gene: TRBV29-1; j_gene: TRBJ2-5; d_gene: TRBD2; abundance: NA; CDR3nt: TGCAGCGGGAGGTTAGCGGGAGGGCCCAGAGAGACCCAGTACTTC; CDR3aa: CSGRLAGGPRETQYF
v_gene: TRBV30; j_gene: TRBJ1-1; d_gene: TRBD1; abundance: once; CDR3nt: TGTGCCTGGAGTCTATGGCAGGGACAGGGTAGGCCGGGAACTGAAGCTTTCTTT; CDR3aa: CAWSLWQGQGRPGTEAFF
v_gene: TRBV27; j_gene: TRBJ1-1; d_gene: NA; abundance: NA; CDR3nt: TGTGCCAGCAGTCTCCGGACGGGGGGCACTGAAGCTTTCTTT; CDR3aa: CASSLRTGGTEAFF
v_gene: TRBV19; j_gene: TRBJ2-7; d_gene: NA; abundance: NA; CDR3nt: TGTGCCAGTAGTACAGCAGGGGGAGGGAGCTACGAGCAGTACTTC; CDR3aa: CASSTAGGGSYEQYF
v_gene: TRBV23-1; j_gene: TRBJ2-4; d_gene: NA; abundance: NA; CDR3nt: TGCGCCAGCATTACACGGGAGGCCAAAAACATTCAGTACTTC; CDR3aa: CASITREAKNIQYF
v_gene: TRBV9; j_gene: TRBJ1-1; d_gene: NA; abundance: NA; CDR3nt: TGTGCCAGCACGCCCGGGGGGGCCACTGAAGCTTTCTTT; CDR3aa: CASTPGGATEAFF
v_gene: TRBV11-2; j_gene: TRBJ2-2; d_gene: NA; abundance: NA; CDR3nt: TGTGCCAGCAGCTTAAGGGGGTCCATCGGCGCCGGGGAGCTGTTTTTT; CDR3aa: CASSLRGSIGAGELFF
v_gene: TRBV28; j_gene: TRBJ2-1; d_gene: NA; abundance: NA; CDR3nt: TGTGCCAGCTGTTTACGGGACAGGGTACCCGACTCTGGCGGGAGGAGGGCCCCCAATGAGCAGTTCTTC; CDR3aa: CASCLRDRVPDSGGRRAPNEQFF